Listed here are 10 T cell receptor beta chains from one sample, sequenced in a study of cytotoxic CD8 clonotypes in ibrutinib-treated CLL (dated by TCRdb to the early 2020s). This specimen's time point label, per the study, means: approximately eleven months on ibrutinib. Preparation of the library involved the immunoSEQ multiplex PCR assay. What TCRdb holds here is the immuneACCESS table cut down to in-frame rearrangements. Part of the clones is not present; checked against another copy, under half of the missing clones reflect an unresolved V gene, and the others are unexplained. The sample yields nearly 85,000 clones; more than 75% were counted once. Roughly 4.8% of the sample is in the top ten clones. Material: PBMCs, obtained after 12 months of ibrutinib treatment. All receptors derive from a human donor with chronic lymphocytic leukemia.

The V call is TRBV18, the J call TRBJ2-7; 7 bases line up with TRBD1. V gave up 4 bases and J gave up 2 bases; unmatched junction bases: 5. Germline CDR1 is KGHSH and CDR2 is LQKENI. The CDR3 extends over 14 amino acids. The CDR3 sequence is CASSQGQSTYEQYF. The CDR3 DNA sequence: TGTGCCAGCTCACAGGGACAGTCCACCTACGAGCAGTACTTC. The variable domain in full, with the rest retrieved from reference TRBV18 and TRBJ2-7, is NAGVMQNPRHLVRRRGQEARLRCSPMKGHSHVYWYRQLPEEGLKFMVYLQKENIIDESGMPKERFSAEFPKEGPSILRIQQVVRGDSAAYFCASSQGQSTYEQYFGPGTRLTVT.

This clone was detected only once. The rearrangement joins TRBV19 to TRBJ2-1; possible D gene TRBD2, 6 bases. The germline gives CDR1 LNHDA, CDR2 SQIVND (reference sequence). Trimming took 0 bases from V and 3 from J, leaving 12 bases between them. The CDR3 consists of 16 residues. CDR3 DNA: TGTGCCAGTAGTATAGATGTAGCGGCAAACTACAATGAGCAGTTCTTC. This gives the protein CASSIDVAANYNEQFF.

The J gene is TRBJ2-3, the V gene TRBV4-2; TRBD1 or TRBD2 may be the D gene (5 bases each). The CDR3 length is 14 residues. CDR1 and CDR2 from the germline V gene are LGHNA and YNFKEQ. V was cut by 4 bases and J by 6 bases, with 14 bases left in between. The CDR3 here is CASSPGLAGDTQYF. The CDR3 DNA reads as TGTGCCAGCAGCCCGGGGCTAGCTGGGGATACGCAGTATTTT.

V usage is TRBV19 and J usage is TRBJ1-6; 7 nucleotides align to TRBD1. Per the germline V gene, CDR1 is LNHDA and CDR2 is SQIVND (reference sequence). J was trimmed by 8 bases and V by 2 bases; bases with no gene match: 9. The CDR3 is 16 amino acids. The DNA for the CDR3 is TGTGCCAGTAGTATAAGGCGAACAGGGGTGGATTCACCCCTCCACTTT. It specifies CASSIRRTGVDSPLHF. Supplemented by reference TRBV19 and TRBJ1-6, the full variable domain reads DGGITQSPKYLFRKEGQNVTLSCEQNLNHDAMYWYRQDPGQGLRLIYYSQIVNDFQKGDIAEGYSVSREKKESFPLTVTSAQKNPTAFYLCASSIRRTGVDSPLHFGNGTRLTVT.

The rearrangement links TRBV7-2 to TRBJ1-3; D is possibly TRBD1 (5 bases). Germline values: CDR1 SGHTA, CDR2 FQGNSA. CDR3 length: 14 residues. V was pared by 0 bases and J by 4 bases, with 7 bases between. The CDR3 protein is CASSLARQGNTIYF. The DNA for the CDR3 is TGTGCCAGCAGCTTAGCTCGACAGGGAAACACCATATATTTT.

The V call is TRBV7-9, the J call TRBJ2-1; tentative D call: TRBD1 (5 bases). Germline V CDR1 and CDR2: SEHNR, FQNEAQ (reference sequence). The CDR3 consists of 15 residues. With 5 bases removed from V and 8 bases from J, the gap between germline ends came to 19 bases. CDR3 residues: CASSPTPTAGYEQFF. The CDR3 DNA follows: TGTGCCAGCAGCCCCACCCCGACAGCCGGCTATGAGCAGTTCTTC.

J is TRBJ1-6 and V is TRBV5-1, with 8 positions matching TRBD1. This CDR3 has 15 amino acids. Germline loops: CDR1 SGHRS, CDR2 YFSETQ. The junction had 9 bases not matched to a gene; V was cut back by 4 bases and J by 9 bases. DNA for the CDR3: TGCGCCAGCAGCACCCACCAGGGGGCCAGTTCACCCCTCCACTTT. It translates to CASSTHQGASSPLHF.

In DNA, the CDR3 is TGTGCCAGCAGCCCACCGGGTGGGGGGGCGCCCTACAATGAGCAGTTCTTC. It is translated as CASSPPGGGAPYNEQFF. This rearrangement joins TRBV5-4 to TRBJ2-1, with TRBD2 as a possible D gene (7 bases). Deletions cut 4 bases from V and 2 bases from J, with 19 bases between. The CDR3 has 17 residues. Germline assignment: CDR1 SGHNT and CDR2 YYREEE (reference sequence).

The chain uses TRBV7-9 and TRBJ1-4; TRBD1 matches 10 bases. This CDR3 comprises 14 residues. The germline V gene encodes CDR1 SEHNR and CDR2 FQNEAQ (reference sequence). Trimming took 4 bases from V and 5 from J; bases not matched to a gene: 1. The CDR3 DNA sequence: TGTGCCAGCAGCTCGGGACAGGGGAATGAAAAACTGTTTTTT. Its protein is CASSSGQGNEKLFF.

This clone came up once. V and J are TRBV11-2 and TRBJ2-5; 7 nucleotides match TRBD2. The germline V gene has CDR1 SGHAT and CDR2 FQNNGV. V was clipped by 0 bases and J by 3 bases; unmatched bases: 4. The CDR3 covers 15 residues. The DNA of the CDR3 is TGTGCCAGCAGCTTAGACGGGACTACCGAAGAGACCCAGTACTTC. Encoded protein: CASSLDGTTEETQYF.